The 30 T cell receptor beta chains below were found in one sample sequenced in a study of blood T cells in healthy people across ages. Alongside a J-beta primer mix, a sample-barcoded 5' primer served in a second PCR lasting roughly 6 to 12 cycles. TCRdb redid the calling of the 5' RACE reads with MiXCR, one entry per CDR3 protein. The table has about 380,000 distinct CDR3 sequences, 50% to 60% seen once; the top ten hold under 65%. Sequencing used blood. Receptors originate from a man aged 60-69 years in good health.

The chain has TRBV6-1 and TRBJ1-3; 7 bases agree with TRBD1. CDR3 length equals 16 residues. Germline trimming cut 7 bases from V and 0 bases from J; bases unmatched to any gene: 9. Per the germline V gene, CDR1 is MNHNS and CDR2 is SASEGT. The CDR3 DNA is TGTGCCAGCACCCCTTCGGGACAGAGCTCTGGAAACACCATATATTTT. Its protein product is CASTPSGQSSGNTIYF.

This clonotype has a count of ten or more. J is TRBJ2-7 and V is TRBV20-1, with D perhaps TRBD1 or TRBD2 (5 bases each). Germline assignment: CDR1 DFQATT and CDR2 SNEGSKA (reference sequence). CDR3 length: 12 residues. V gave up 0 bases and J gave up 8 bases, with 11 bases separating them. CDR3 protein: CSAREEGLQQYF. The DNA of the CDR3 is TGCAGTGCTAGAGAAGAGGGGCTTCAGCAGTACTTC.

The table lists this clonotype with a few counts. This CDR3 reads CASALHFQETQYF. The CDR3 region has the DNA TGTGCCAGCGCGCTACACTTCCAAGAGACCCAGTACTTC. V gene TRBV28 combines with J gene TRBJ2-5; D remains ambiguous. CDR3 length: 13 amino acids. V was cut by 8 bases and J by 1 base, with 11 bases left in between. Germline lookup yields CDR1 MDHEN and CDR2 SYDVKM.

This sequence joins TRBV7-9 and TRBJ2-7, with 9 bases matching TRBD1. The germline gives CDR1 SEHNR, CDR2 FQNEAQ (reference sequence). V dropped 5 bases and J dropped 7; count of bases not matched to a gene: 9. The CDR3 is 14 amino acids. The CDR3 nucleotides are TGTGCCAGCAGCCCCGGGACAGGGACGGGTGAGCAGTACTTC. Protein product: CASSPGTGTGEQYF.

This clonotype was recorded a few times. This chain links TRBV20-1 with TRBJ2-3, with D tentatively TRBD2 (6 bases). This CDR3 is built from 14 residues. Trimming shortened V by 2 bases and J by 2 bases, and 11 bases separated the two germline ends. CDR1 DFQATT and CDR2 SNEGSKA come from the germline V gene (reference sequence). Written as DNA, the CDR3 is TGCAGTGCTAGACGGGACTTCTCCACAGATACGCAGTATTTT. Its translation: CSARRDFSTDTQYF.

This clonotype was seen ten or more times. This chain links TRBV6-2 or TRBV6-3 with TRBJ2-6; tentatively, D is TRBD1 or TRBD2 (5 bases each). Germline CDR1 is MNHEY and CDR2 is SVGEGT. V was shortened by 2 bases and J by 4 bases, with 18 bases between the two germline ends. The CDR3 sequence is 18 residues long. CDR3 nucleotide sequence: TGTGCCAGCAGTTACCCTGCCCGGGGCCGGAGGGGGGCCAACGTCCTGACTTTC. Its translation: CASSYPARGRRGANVLTF.

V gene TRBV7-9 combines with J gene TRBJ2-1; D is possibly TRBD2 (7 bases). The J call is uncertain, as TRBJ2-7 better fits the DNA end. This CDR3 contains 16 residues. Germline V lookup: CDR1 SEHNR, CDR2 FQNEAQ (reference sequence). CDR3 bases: TGTGCCAGCAGCCGAGGTCGGGGAGGGGGTTACAATGAGCAGTACTTC. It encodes CASSRGRGGGYNEQYF.

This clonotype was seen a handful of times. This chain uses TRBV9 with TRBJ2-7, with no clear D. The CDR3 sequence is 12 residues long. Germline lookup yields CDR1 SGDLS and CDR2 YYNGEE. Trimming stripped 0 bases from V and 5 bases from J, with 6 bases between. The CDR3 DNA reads TGTGCCAGCAGCGTAGACGGTGACGAGCAGTACTTC. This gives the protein CASSVDGDEQYF.

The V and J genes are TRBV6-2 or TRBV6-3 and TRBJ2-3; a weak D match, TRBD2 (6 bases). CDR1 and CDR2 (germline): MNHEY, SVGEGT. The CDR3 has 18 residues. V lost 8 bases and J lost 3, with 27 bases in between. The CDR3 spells CASQTGRRGRNSTDTQYF. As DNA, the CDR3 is TGTGCCAGCCAAACCGGCCGGAGGGGTCGGAATTCGACAGATACGCAGTATTTT.

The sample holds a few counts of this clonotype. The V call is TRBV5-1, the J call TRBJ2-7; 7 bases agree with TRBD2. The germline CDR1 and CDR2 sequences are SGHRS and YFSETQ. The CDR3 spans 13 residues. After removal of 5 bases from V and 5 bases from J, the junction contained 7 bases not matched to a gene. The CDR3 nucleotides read TGCGCCAGCAGGGGGGAGGGCCTCAACGAGCAGTACTTC. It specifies CASRGEGLNEQYF.

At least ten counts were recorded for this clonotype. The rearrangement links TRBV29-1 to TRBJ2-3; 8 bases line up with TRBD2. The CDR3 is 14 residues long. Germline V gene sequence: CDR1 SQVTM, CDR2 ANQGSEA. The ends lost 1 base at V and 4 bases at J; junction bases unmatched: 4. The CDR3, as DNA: TGCAGCGTTGAAGGAGTAGCGGGGTCAGATACGCAGTATTTT. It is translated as CSVEGVAGSDTQYF.

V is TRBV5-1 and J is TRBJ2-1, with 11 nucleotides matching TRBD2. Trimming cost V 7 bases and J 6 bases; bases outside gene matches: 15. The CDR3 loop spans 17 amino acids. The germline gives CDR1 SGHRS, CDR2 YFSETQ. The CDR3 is CASYDRQTSGGSNEQFF. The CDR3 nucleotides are TGCGCCAGCTATGACCGGCAAACTAGCGGGGGCTCCAATGAGCAGTTCTTC.

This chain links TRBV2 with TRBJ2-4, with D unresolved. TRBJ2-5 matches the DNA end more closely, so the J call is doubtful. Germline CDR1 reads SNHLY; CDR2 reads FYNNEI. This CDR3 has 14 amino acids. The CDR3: CASSEAPMQETQYF. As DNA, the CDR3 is TGTGCCAGCAGTGAAGCACCGATGCAAGAGACCCAGTACTTC.

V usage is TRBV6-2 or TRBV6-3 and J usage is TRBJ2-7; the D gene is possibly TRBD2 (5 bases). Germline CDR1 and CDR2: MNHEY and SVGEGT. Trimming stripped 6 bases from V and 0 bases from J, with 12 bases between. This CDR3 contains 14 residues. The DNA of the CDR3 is TGTGCCAGCAGGCCCCGGGAAATCTCCTACGAGCAGTACTTC. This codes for CASRPREISYEQYF.

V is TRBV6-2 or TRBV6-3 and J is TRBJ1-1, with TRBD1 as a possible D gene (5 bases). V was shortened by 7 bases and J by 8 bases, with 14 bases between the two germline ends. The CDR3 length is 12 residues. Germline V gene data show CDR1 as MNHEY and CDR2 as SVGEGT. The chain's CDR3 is CASNYLRGEAFF. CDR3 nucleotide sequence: TGTGCCAGCAATTATCTGCGGGGGGAAGCTTTCTTT.

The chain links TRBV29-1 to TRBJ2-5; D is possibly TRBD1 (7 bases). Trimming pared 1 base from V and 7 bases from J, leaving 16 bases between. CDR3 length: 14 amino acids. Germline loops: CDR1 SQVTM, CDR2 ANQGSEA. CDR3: CSVEGAGGTGTQYF. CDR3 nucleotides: TGCAGCGTTGAAGGCGCAGGGGGGACTGGGACCCAGTACTTC.

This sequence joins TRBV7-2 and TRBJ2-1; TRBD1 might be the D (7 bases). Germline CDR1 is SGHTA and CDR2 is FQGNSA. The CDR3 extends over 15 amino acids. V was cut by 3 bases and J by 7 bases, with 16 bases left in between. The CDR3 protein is CASSFGGQPVNEQFF. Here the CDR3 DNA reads TGTGCCAGCAGCTTCGGGGGACAGCCTGTGAATGAGCAGTTCTTC. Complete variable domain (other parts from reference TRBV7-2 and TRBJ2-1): GAGVSQSPSNKVTEKGKDVELRCDPISGHTALYWYRQSLGQGLEFLIYFQGNSAPDKSGLPSDRFSAERTGGSVSTLTIQRTQQEDSAVYLCASSFGGQPVNEQFFGPGTRLTVL.

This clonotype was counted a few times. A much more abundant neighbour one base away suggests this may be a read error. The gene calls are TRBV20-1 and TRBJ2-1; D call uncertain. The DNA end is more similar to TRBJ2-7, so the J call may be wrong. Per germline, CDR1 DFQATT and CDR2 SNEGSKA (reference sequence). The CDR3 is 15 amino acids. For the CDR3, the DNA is TGCAGTGCTTCCCGGGCTAGAAGCTCCTACAATGAGCAGTACTTC. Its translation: CSASRARSSYNEQYF.

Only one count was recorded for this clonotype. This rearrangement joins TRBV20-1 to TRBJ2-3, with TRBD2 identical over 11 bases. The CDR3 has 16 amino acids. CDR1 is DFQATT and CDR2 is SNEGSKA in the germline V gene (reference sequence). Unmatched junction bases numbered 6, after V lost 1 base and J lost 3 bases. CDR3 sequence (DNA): TGCAGTGCTAGAGTCAATCCTAGCGGGGGGACAGATACGCAGTATTTT. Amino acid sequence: CSARVNPSGGTDTQYF.

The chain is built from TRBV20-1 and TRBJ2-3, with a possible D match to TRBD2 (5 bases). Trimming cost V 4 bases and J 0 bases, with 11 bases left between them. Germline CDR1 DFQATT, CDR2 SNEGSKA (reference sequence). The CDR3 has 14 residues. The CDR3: CSAMASPSTDTQYF. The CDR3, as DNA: TGCAGTGCTATGGCTAGCCCTAGCACAGATACGCAGTATTTT.

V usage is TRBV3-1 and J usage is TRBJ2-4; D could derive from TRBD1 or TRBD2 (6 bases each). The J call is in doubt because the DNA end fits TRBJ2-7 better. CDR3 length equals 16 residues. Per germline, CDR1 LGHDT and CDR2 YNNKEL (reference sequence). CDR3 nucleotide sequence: TGTGCCAGCAGCCAACCCCCGACGGGGGCACCCTACGAGCAGTACTTC. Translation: CASSQPPTGAPYEQYF.

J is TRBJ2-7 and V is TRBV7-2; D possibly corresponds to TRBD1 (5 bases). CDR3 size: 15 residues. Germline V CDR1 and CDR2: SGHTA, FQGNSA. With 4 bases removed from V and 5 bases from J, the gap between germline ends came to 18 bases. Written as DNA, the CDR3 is TGTGCCAGCAGCTGGCAGGGTAATGGAGTTAACGAGCAGTACTTC. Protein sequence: CASSWQGNGVNEQYF.

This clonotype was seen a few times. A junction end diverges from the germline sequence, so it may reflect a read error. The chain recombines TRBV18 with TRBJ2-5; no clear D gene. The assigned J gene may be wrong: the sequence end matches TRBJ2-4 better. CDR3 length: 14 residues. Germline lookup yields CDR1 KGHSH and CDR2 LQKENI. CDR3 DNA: TGTGCCAGCTCACCACCCATAGCCAAGAACATTCAGTACTTC. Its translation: CASSPPIAKNIQYF.

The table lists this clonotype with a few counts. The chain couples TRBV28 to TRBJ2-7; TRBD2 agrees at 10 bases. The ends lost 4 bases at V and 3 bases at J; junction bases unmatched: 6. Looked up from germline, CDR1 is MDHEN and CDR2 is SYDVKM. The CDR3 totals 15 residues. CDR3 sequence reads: CASSSPSGSGYEQYF. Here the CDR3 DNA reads TGTGCCAGCAGTTCCCCTAGCGGGAGTGGCTACGAGCAGTACTTC.

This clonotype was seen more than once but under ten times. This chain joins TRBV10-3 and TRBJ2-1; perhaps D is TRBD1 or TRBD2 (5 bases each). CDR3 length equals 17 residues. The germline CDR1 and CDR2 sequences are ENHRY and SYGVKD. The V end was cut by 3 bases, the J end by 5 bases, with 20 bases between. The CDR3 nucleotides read TGTGCCATCAGTGATCCCTCCCCGGGGCTAGCCAACAATGAGCAGTTCTTC. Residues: CAISDPSPGLANNEQFF.

DNA for the CDR3: TGCGCCAGCAGCTGGGGGACAGTAGATACCTCCTACGGGCAGTACTTC. Protein: CASSWGTVDTSYGQYF. The chain recombines TRBV5-1 with TRBJ2-4; 7 nucleotides match TRBD1. CDR1 and CDR2 from the germline V gene are SGHRS and YFSETQ. The CDR3 contains 16 residues. Unmatched junction bases numbered 19, after V lost 3 bases and J lost 13 bases.

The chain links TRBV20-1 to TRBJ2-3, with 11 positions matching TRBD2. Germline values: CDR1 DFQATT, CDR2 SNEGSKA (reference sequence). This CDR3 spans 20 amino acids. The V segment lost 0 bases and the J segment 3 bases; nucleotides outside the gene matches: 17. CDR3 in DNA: TGCAGTGCTAGAGATTTCCGCTGGGGGACTAGCGGAGAAGGGACAGATACGCAGTATTTT. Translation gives CSARDFRWGTSGEGTDTQYF.

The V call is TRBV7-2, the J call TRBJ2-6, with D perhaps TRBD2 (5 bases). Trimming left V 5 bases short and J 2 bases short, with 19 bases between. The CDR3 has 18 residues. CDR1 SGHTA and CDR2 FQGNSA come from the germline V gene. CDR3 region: CASSPVEGKRPGANVLTF. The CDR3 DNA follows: TGTGCCAGCAGCCCGGTCGAGGGAAAGAGGCCTGGGGCCAACGTCCTGACTTTC.

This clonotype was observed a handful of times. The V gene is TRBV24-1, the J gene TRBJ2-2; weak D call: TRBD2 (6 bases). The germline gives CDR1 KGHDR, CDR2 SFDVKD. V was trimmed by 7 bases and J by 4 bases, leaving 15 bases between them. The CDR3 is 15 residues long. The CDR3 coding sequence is TGTGCCACCAGACACCGGGACGGGGGCACCGGGGAGCTGTTTTTT. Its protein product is CATRHRDGGTGELFF.

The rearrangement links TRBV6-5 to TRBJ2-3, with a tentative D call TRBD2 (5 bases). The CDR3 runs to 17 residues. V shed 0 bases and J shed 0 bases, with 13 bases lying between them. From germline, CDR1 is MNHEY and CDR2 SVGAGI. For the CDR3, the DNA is TGTGCCAGCAGTTACTCTCAAGCGGCCACTAGCACAGATACGCAGTATTTT. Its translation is CASSYSQAATSTDTQYF.